Listed below are T cell receptor beta chains from one sample, sequenced in a study of OX40 agonist ivuxolimab in advanced cancers. TCRdb's table, derived via immunoSEQ multiplex PCR, lists solely in-frame clones and lacks some. The repertoire consists of roughly 76,000 clones, with about 91% occurring once and the leading ten covering about 2.3%. This specimen consisted of CD4+ or CD8+ T cells sorted from blood, obtained in a trial of the OX40 agonist ivuxolimab. These TCRs come from an adult with an advanced solid tumor such as melanoma, head and neck, liver or kidney cancer. Both conserved end residues are part of each CDR3. D genes are given only for firm matches. Rows may omit the clone size; those that give it use once, few, many or a size class.

d_gene: NA
abundance: NA
j_gene: TRBJ1-1
v_gene: TRBV6-5
CDR3nt: TGTGCCAGCAGCCTACACAAAAGGTGGACTGAAGCTTTCTTT
CDR3aa: CASSLHKRWTEAFF

d_gene: TRBD1
abundance: NA
j_gene: TRBJ2-2
v_gene: TRBV7-8
CDR3nt: TGTGCCAGCGGGGCCCAGGGGGCGGGCACCGGGGAGCTGTTTTTT
CDR3aa: CASGAQGAGTGELFF

d_gene: NA
abundance: NA
j_gene: TRBJ2-7
v_gene: TRBV5-8
CDR3nt: TGTGCCAGCAGCTTGGAGTGGGAGCGTGGGCACGAGCAGTACTTC
CDR3aa: CASSLEWERGHEQYF

d_gene: NA
abundance: NA
j_gene: TRBJ1-1
v_gene: TRBV28
CDR3nt: TGTGCCAGCAGCCTGGTACACCTTGAAGCTTTCTTT
CDR3aa: CASSLVHLEAFF

d_gene: NA
abundance: NA
j_gene: TRBJ1-4
v_gene: TRBV5-1
CDR3nt: TGCGCCAGCAGCAGGGGGACCACGGGTAATGAAAAACTGTTTTTT
CDR3aa: CASSRGTTGNEKLFF

d_gene: NA
abundance: NA
j_gene: TRBJ1-2
v_gene: TRBV28
CDR3nt: TGTGCCAGCAGGAGGTCGGGGGACTATGGCTACACCTTC
CDR3aa: CASRRSGDYGYTF

d_gene: NA
abundance: NA
j_gene: TRBJ2-7
v_gene: TRBV25-1
CDR3nt: TGTGCCAGCAGGTACTACAGGGATTCCTACGAGCAGTACTTC
CDR3aa: CASRYYRDSYEQYF

d_gene: TRBD1
abundance: NA
j_gene: TRBJ1-1
v_gene: TRBV5-1
CDR3nt: TGCGCCAGCAGCTTGGAACAGGGGGTCGGCGCTGAAGCTTTCTTT
CDR3aa: CASSLEQGVGAEAFF

d_gene: NA
abundance: once
j_gene: TRBJ2-4
v_gene: TRBV19
CDR3nt: TGTGCCAGTAGTATTACAGGATCACTAGCCAAAAACATTCAGTACTTC
CDR3aa: CASSITGSLAKNIQYF

d_gene: NA
abundance: NA
j_gene: TRBJ2-3
v_gene: TRBV2
CDR3nt: TGTGCCAGCAGGGCGAGGGGCCACACAGATACGCAGTATTTT
CDR3aa: CASRARGHTDTQYF

d_gene: TRBD1
abundance: once
j_gene: TRBJ2-1
v_gene: TRBV9
CDR3nt: TGTGCCAGCAGCGCGGGGACAGTGCGCGGGAATGAGCAGTTCTTC
CDR3aa: CASSAGTVRGNEQFF

d_gene: NA
abundance: NA
j_gene: TRBJ1-4
v_gene: TRBV4-2
CDR3nt: TGTGCCAGCAGCCAAGACGGGTCTGAAAAACTGTTTTTT
CDR3aa: CASSQDGSEKLFF

d_gene: TRBD2
abundance: NA
j_gene: TRBJ2-2
v_gene: TRBV2
CDR3nt: TGTGCCAGCAGTGAAAACGGGAGGGGCACCGGGGAGCTGTTTTTT
CDR3aa: CASSENGRGTGELFF

d_gene: NA
abundance: NA
j_gene: TRBJ2-3
v_gene: TRBV11-2
CDR3nt: TGTGCCAGCAGCTTAGAAGGGCCTTGGGAAGATACGCAGTATTTT
CDR3aa: CASSLEGPWEDTQYF

d_gene: TRBD1
abundance: NA
j_gene: TRBJ2-7
v_gene: TRBV5-4
CDR3nt: TGTGCCAGCAGTCGGCCAGGGGGTTCCTACGAGCAGTACTTC
CDR3aa: CASSRPGGSYEQYF

d_gene: NA
abundance: NA
j_gene: TRBJ1-2
v_gene: TRBV7-9
CDR3nt: TGTGCCAGCAGCTGGTTAGGGGTGGGTGATGGCTACACCTTC
CDR3aa: CASSWLGVGDGYTF

d_gene: NA
abundance: NA
j_gene: TRBJ1-3
v_gene: TRBV7-9
CDR3nt: TGTGCCAGCAGCTTAGCGGGGAACACCATATATTTT
CDR3aa: CASSLAGNTIYF

d_gene: NA
abundance: NA
j_gene: TRBJ1-1
v_gene: TRBV28
CDR3nt: TGTGCCAGCAGTTTCACAACAAGCCCAGCGCCTGAAGCTTTCTTT
CDR3aa: CASSFTTSPAPEAFF

d_gene: NA
abundance: NA
j_gene: TRBJ2-6
v_gene: TRBV5-4
CDR3nt: TGTGCCAGCAGCCAAAGTTCTGGGGCCAACGTCCTGACTTTC
CDR3aa: CASSQSSGANVLTF

d_gene: NA
abundance: NA
j_gene: TRBJ1-1
v_gene: TRBV28
CDR3nt: TGTGCCAGCAGAGACACTTTTAACACTGAAGCTTTCTTT
CDR3aa: CASRDTFNTEAFF

d_gene: NA
abundance: NA
j_gene: TRBJ1-4
v_gene: TRBV2
CDR3nt: TGTGCCAGCAGCTGGACAGAAAATGAAAAACTGTTTTTT
CDR3aa: CASSWTENEKLFF

d_gene: TRBD2
abundance: NA
j_gene: TRBJ2-1
v_gene: TRBV2
CDR3nt: TGTGCCAGCTCAGTAGCGGGAGACCCCTGGGGTGAGCAGTTCTTC
CDR3aa: CASSVAGDPWGEQFF

d_gene: NA
abundance: NA
j_gene: TRBJ2-7
v_gene: TRBV18
CDR3nt: TGTGCCAGCTCACCAGGCGGGACTTACGAGCAGTACTTC
CDR3aa: CASSPGGTYEQYF

d_gene: TRBD2
abundance: NA
j_gene: TRBJ2-5
v_gene: TRBV7-3
CDR3nt: TGTGCCAGCAGCTTAACGGGGGGGTCCCAAGAGACCCAGTACTTC
CDR3aa: CASSLTGGSQETQYF

d_gene: TRBD2
abundance: NA
j_gene: TRBJ2-5
v_gene: TRBV7-2
CDR3nt: TGTGCCAGCAGCGACCAGAGCGGGAGCGCGGAGACCCAGTACTTC
CDR3aa: CASSDQSGSAETQYF

d_gene: TRBD2
abundance: NA
j_gene: TRBJ2-1
v_gene: TRBV5-1
CDR3nt: TGCGCCAGCAGCTTGGGTCTAGCGGAACCCTACAATGAGCAGTTCTTC
CDR3aa: CASSLGLAEPYNEQFF

d_gene: TRBD1
abundance: NA
j_gene: TRBJ2-1
v_gene: TRBV19
CDR3nt: TGTGCCAGTAGTTCACGGGACAGCTACAATGAGCAGTTCTTC
CDR3aa: CASSSRDSYNEQFF

d_gene: TRBD2
abundance: NA
j_gene: TRBJ2-7
v_gene: TRBV6-5
CDR3nt: TGTGCCAGCAGTTACAGCGGGACTAGTCTCCACGAGCAGTACTTC
CDR3aa: CASSYSGTSLHEQYF

d_gene: NA
abundance: NA
j_gene: TRBJ1-5
v_gene: TRBV6-1
CDR3nt: TGTGCCAGCAATGAGGACGGACTACTAAATCAGCCCCAGCATTTT
CDR3aa: CASNEDGLLNQPQHF

d_gene: NA
abundance: NA
j_gene: TRBJ2-7
v_gene: TRBV28
CDR3nt: TGTGCCAGCAGTTCTGGCCAGGGTACCTACGAGCAGTACTTC
CDR3aa: CASSSGQGTYEQYF

d_gene: NA
abundance: NA
j_gene: TRBJ1-4
v_gene: TRBV30
CDR3nt: TGTGCCTGGAGTCCCGCGGGTTTACTTAATGAAAAACTGTTTTTT
CDR3aa: CAWSPAGLLNEKLFF

d_gene: TRBD2
abundance: NA
j_gene: TRBJ2-1
v_gene: TRBV5-8
CDR3nt: TGTGCCAGCAGCCCTACTCTAGCGGTTAGCTCCTACAATGAGCAGTTCTTC
CDR3aa: CASSPTLAVSSYNEQFF

d_gene: TRBD2
abundance: NA
j_gene: TRBJ2-5
v_gene: TRBV19
CDR3nt: TGTGCCAGTAGTCCCTCGGACGCGGTAGCGGGAGCCAAACGAGAGACCCAGTACTTC
CDR3aa: CASSPSDAVAGAKRETQYF

d_gene: TRBD1
abundance: few
j_gene: TRBJ1-2
v_gene: TRBV9
CDR3nt: TGTGCCAGCAGCTCCCGGGACAGATATGGCTACACCTTC
CDR3aa: CASSSRDRYGYTF

d_gene: NA
abundance: NA
j_gene: TRBJ2-1
v_gene: TRBV5-1
CDR3nt: TGCGCCAGCAGCTTGTCAGGCGGAGACAATGAGCAGTTCTTC
CDR3aa: CASSLSGGDNEQFF

d_gene: TRBD1
abundance: NA
j_gene: TRBJ1-5
v_gene: TRBV6-1
CDR3nt: TGTGCCAGCAAGCTCCGGGACAGGGGGTCTCAGCCCCAGCATTTT
CDR3aa: CASKLRDRGSQPQHF

d_gene: NA
abundance: NA
j_gene: TRBJ2-3
v_gene: TRBV7-2
CDR3nt: TGTGCCAGCAGACCACAAGGTTTCTCTTTTGATACGCAGTATTTT
CDR3aa: CASRPQGFSFDTQYF

d_gene: TRBD1
abundance: NA
j_gene: TRBJ2-1
v_gene: TRBV6-4
CDR3nt: TGTGCCAGCAGCGCGGACAGGACTTCAAATGAGCAGTTCTTC
CDR3aa: CASSADRTSNEQFF

d_gene: NA
abundance: NA
j_gene: TRBJ2-3
v_gene: TRBV7-9
CDR3nt: TGTGCCAGCAGCCGCCTGGGCACAGATACGCAGTATTTT
CDR3aa: CASSRLGTDTQYF

d_gene: NA
abundance: NA
j_gene: TRBJ1-5
v_gene: TRBV10-3
CDR3nt: TGTGCCATCAACCAACAGGGAGCAGGTCAGCCCCAGCATTTT
CDR3aa: CAINQQGAGQPQHF

d_gene: TRBD2
abundance: NA
j_gene: TRBJ2-2
v_gene: TRBV19
CDR3nt: TGTGCCAGTAGTAACTCGCTAGCGGGAGTTGGCACCGGGGAGCTGTTTTTT
CDR3aa: CASSNSLAGVGTGELFF

d_gene: NA
abundance: NA
j_gene: TRBJ2-7
v_gene: TRBV20-1
CDR3nt: TGCAGTTTAAAAGGGGGGGACGAGCAGTACTTC
CDR3aa: CSLKGGDEQYF

d_gene: TRBD2
abundance: NA
j_gene: TRBJ2-3
v_gene: TRBV9
CDR3nt: TGTGCCAGCAGCCCGACTAGCGGGAACACAGATACGCAGTATTTT
CDR3aa: CASSPTSGNTDTQYF

d_gene: TRBD1
abundance: few
j_gene: TRBJ2-1
v_gene: TRBV9
CDR3nt: TGTGCCAGCAGCGACCCTGAGGGGGCGGTCTTC
CDR3aa: CASSDPEGAVF

d_gene: TRBD1
abundance: NA
j_gene: TRBJ1-4
v_gene: TRBV28
CDR3nt: TGTGCCAGCAGGCAAGAGAACCGACAGGGCTATAATGAAAAACTGTTTTTT
CDR3aa: CASRQENRQGYNEKLFF

d_gene: NA
abundance: NA
j_gene: TRBJ2-5
v_gene: TRBV19
CDR3nt: TGTGCCAGTAGCGATAGTGGGCAAGAGACCCAGTACTTC
CDR3aa: CASSDSGQETQYF